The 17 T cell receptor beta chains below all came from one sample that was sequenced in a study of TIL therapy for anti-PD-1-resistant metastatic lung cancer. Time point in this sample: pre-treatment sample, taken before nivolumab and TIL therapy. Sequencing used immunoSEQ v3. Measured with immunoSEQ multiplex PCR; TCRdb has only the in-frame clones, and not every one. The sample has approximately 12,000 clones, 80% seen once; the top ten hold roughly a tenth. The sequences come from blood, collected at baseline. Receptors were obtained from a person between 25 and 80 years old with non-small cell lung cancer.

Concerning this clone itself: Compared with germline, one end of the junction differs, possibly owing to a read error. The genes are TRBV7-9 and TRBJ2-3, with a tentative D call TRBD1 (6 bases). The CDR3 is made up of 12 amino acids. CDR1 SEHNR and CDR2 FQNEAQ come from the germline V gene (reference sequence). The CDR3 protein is CASSYIINRDNF. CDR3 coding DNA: TGTGCCAGCAGCTATATTATAAACCGGGACAATTTT.

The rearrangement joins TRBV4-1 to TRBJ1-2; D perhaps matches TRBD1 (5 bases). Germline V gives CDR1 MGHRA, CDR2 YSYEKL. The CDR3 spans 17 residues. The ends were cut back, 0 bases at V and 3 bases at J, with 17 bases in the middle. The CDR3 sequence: CASSQDRGERRDYGYTF. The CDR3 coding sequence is TGCGCCAGCAGCCAAGATCGGGGGGAAAGAAGGGACTATGGCTACACCTTC.

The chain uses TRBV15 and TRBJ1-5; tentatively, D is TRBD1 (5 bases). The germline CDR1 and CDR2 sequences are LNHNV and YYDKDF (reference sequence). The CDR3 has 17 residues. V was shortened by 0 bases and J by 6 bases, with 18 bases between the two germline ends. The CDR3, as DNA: TGTGCCACCAGCAGAGATCCCCCAGGGAGTTTAGGTCAGCCCCAGCATTTT. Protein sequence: CATSRDPPGSLGQPQHF. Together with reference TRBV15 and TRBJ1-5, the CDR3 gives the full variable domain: DAMVIQNPRYQVTQFGKPVTLSCSQTLNHNVMYWYQQKSSQAPKLLFHYYDKDFNNEADTPDNFQSRRPNTSFCFLDIRSPGLGDTAMYLCATSRDPPGSLGQPQHFGDGTRLSIL.

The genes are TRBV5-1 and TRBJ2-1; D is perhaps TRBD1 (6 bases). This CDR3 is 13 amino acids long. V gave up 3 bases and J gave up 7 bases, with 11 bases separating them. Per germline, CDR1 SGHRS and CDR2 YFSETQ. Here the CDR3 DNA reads TGCGCCAGCAGCTGGGACACCTGGAATGAGCAGTTCTTC. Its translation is CASSWDTWNEQFF.

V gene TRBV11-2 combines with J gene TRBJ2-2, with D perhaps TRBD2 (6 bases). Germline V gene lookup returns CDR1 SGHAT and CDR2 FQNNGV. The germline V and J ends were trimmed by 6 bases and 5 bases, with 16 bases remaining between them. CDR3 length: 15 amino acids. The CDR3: CASRGGTLLTGELFF. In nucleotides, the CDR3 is TGTGCCAGCAGGGGCGGGACCCTGTTAACCGGGGAGCTGTTTTTT.

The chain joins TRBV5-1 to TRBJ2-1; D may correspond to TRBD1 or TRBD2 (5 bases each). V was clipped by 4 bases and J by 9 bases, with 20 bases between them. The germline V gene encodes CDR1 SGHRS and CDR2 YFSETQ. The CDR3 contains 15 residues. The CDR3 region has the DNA TGCGCCAGCAGCCTCCGGGACCCGGCGTCAGGTGAGCAGTTCTTC. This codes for CASSLRDPASGEQFF.

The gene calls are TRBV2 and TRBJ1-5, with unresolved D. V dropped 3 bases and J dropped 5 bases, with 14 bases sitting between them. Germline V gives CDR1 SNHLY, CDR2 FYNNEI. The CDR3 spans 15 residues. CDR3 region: CASSEQSGSDQPQHF. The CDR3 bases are TGTGCCAGCAGTGAGCAGAGCGGAAGCGATCAGCCCCAGCATTTT.

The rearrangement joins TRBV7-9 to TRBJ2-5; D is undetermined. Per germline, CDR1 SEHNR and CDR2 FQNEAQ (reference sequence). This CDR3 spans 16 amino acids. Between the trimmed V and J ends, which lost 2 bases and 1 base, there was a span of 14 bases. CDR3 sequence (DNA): TGTGCCAGCAGCTTAATGTCGGGTGGCCCCCAAGAGACCCAGTACTTC. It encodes CASSLMSGGPQETQYF.

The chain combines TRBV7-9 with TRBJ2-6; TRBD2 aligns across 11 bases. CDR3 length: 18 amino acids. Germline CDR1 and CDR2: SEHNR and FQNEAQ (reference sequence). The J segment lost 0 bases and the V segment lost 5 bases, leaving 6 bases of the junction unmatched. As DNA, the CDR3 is TGTGCCAGCAGCACCCAACTAGCGGGAGTCTCTGGGGCCAACGTCCTGACTTTC. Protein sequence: CASSTQLAGVSGANVLTF.

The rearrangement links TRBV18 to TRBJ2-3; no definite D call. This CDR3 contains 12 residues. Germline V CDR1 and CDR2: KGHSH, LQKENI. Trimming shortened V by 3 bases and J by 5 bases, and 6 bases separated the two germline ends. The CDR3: CASSPSGDTQYF. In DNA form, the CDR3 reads TGTGCCAGCTCACCCTCGGGAGATACGCAGTATTTT.

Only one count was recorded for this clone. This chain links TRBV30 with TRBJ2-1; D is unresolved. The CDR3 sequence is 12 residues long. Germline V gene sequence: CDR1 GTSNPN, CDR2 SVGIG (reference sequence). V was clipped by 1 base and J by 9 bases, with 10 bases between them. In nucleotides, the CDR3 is TGTGCCTGGAGTGCGGCTCAGCGTGAGCAGTTCTTC. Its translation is CAWSAAQREQFF.

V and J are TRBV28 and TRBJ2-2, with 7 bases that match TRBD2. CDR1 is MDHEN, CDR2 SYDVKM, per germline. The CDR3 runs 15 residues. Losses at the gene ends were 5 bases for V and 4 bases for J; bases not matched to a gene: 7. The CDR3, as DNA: TGTGCCAGCAGTCCCTTGGGAGGGCTCACCGGGGAGCTGTTTTTT. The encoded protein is CASSPLGGLTGELFF.

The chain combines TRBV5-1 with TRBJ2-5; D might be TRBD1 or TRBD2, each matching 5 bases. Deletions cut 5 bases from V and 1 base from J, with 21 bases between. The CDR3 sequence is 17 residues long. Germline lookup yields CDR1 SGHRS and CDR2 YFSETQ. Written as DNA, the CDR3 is TGCGCCAGCAGTAAGTTTTCCCGGAGAGGGGCCCAAGAGACCCAGTACTTC. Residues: CASSKFSRRGAQETQYF.

CDR3: CASSLRTADTGELFF. CDR3 nucleotides: TGTGCCAGCAGCTTAAGAACGGCAGACACCGGGGAGCTGTTTTTT. J is TRBJ2-2 and V is TRBV7-9; D not resolved. Trimming cost V 2 bases and J 3 bases, with 10 bases left between them. The germline V gene has CDR1 SEHNR and CDR2 FQNEAQ (reference sequence). The CDR3 is made up of 15 amino acids.

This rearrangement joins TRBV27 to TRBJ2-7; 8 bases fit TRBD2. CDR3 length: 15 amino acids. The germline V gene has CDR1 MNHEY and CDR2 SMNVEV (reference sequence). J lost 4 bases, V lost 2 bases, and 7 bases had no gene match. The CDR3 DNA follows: TGTGCCAGCAGTTTAGACGGGAGGGTGGGGTACGAGCAGTACTTC. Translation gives CASSLDGRVGYEQYF.

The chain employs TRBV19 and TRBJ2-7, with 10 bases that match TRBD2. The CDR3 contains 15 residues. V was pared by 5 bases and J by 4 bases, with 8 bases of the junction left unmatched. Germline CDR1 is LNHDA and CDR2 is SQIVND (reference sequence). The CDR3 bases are TGTGCCAGTAGTCCCTTCAGCGGGAGGGCGTACGAGCAGTACTTC. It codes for CASSPFSGRAYEQYF.

For the CDR3, the DNA is TGTGCCAGCAGCTTAGCTTGGGCCGGGGCCAAAAACATTCAGTACTTC. Translated, it gives CASSLAWAGAKNIQYF. This chain connects TRBV7-2 to TRBJ2-4, with no clear D. Germline V gene lookup returns CDR1 SGHTA and CDR2 FQGNSA. This CDR3 contains 16 residues. Trimming took off 0 bases at V and 1 base at J, with 10 bases between the two ends. The full variable domain, rest sourced from reference TRBV7-2 and TRBJ2-4, is GAGVSQSPSNKVTEKGKDVELRCDPISGHTALYWYRQSLGQGLEFLIYFQGNSAPDKSGLPSDRFSAERTGGSVSTLTIQRTQQEDSAVYLCASSLAWAGAKNIQYFGAGTRLSVL.